The rows below give T cell receptor beta chains drawn from one sample of a study of shared clonotypes between healthy human individuals. Some clones are missing from TCRdb's copy, which holds only in-frame ones; the method was immunoSEQ multiplex PCR. The sample shows about 380,000 clones, about 96% of them seen only once. The sequencing input was memory CD8+ T cells sorted from blood. These receptors originate from a man younger than 40 in good health. The CDR3 runs from the conserved cysteine through the conserved F or W. Each record gives: clone size, V gene, D gene, J gene, CDR3 DNA, CDR3 protein. The D gene is left open where the match is weak. A clone size is listed for some rows: how often the clone was seen (once, few, many), or a class if it is expanded.

NA	TRBV6-5	NA	TRBJ2-5	TGTGCCAGCAGTCCCACAGGGCTGGTAACGGAGACCCAGTACTTC	CASSPTGLVTETQYF
NA	TRBV11-3	NA	TRBJ1-4	TGTGCCAGCAGCTTATACCCCCGGGAAAAACTGTTTTTT	CASSLYPREKLFF
NA	TRBV7-9	NA	TRBJ1-4	TGTGCCAGCGGCGATGGGGTGGCAAATGAAAAACTGTTTTTT	CASGDGVANEKLFF
NA	TRBV11-2	NA	TRBJ2-7	TGTGCCAGCAGCTTTAACCAAGAGGGGTCCTACGAGCAGTACTTC	CASSFNQEGSYEQYF
NA	TRBV5-1	NA	TRBJ2-5	TGCGCCAGCAGCTTGGAGTCCGGGACCCAACTGGGCGGAGAGACCCAGTACTTC	CASSLESGTQLGGETQYF
NA	TRBV7-2	NA	TRBJ2-3	TGTGCCAGCAGCTTAGTTATAGTCGCAGATACGCAGTATTTT	CASSLVIVADTQYF
NA	TRBV1	NA	TRBJ2-2	TGCACCAGCAGAGGGGGTGACGCGTTCGACACCGGGGAGCTGTTTTTT	CTSRGGDAFDTGELFF
NA	TRBV7-2	TRBD1	TRBJ2-1	TGTGCCAGCAATCGAGTTATCGGGACAGGGTACAATGAGCAGTTCTTC	CASNRVIGTGYNEQFF
NA	TRBV30	NA	TRBJ1-1	TGTGCCTGGAGTGTACAGGGTTGGACTGAAGCTTTCTTT	CAWSVQGWTEAFF
NA	TRBV10-3	TRBD1	TRBJ2-3	TGTGCCACGGGACAGGGGATCACAGATACGCAGTATTTT	CATGQGITDTQYF
NA	TRBV7-9	NA	TRBJ1-4	TGTGCCAGCAGCTTAGAGGGGACTCAATCAACTAATGAAAAACTGTTTTTT	CASSLEGTQSTNEKLFF
NA	TRBV9	TRBD2	TRBJ2-5	TGTGCCAGCAGCGCTGGACTAGCGGGAGGGCGGTCCCAAGAGACCCAGTACTTC	CASSAGLAGGRSQETQYF
NA	TRBV10-3	TRBD1	TRBJ1-2	TGTGCCATCAGTTCATCCAGGGGGCCTAACTATGGCTACACCTTC	CAISSSRGPNYGYTF
NA	TRBV7-9	NA	TRBJ1-4	TGTGCCAACTATGAAAAACTGTTTTTT	CANYEKLFF
NA	TRBV28	NA	TRBJ2-1	TGTGCCAGCAGTTACATCAATGAGCAGTTCTTC	CASSYINEQFF
NA	TRBV7-9	TRBD1	TRBJ1-2	TGTGCCAGCAGCAGGACAGGGGTGGGCTACACCTTC	CASSRTGVGYTF
NA	TRBV7-9	NA	TRBJ2-7	TGTGCCAGCAGCTTGCCCAATGACGAGCAGTACTTC	CASSLPNDEQYF
NA	TRBV6-5	NA	TRBJ2-5	TGTGCCAGCAAAACGAACAGCCGAGAGACCCAGTACTTC	CASKTNSRETQYF
NA	TRBV28	TRBD2	TRBJ2-3	TGTGCCAATGGGCTAGCGGGGGGTACGCAGTATTTT	CANGLAGGTQYF
NA	TRBV6-5	NA	TRBJ1-2	TGTGCCAGCAGGTCAGGACAGATTGCAGGCTACACCTTC	CASRSGQIAGYTF
NA	TRBV28	NA	TRBJ2-3	TGTGCCAGCAGTTTCCCGCTCGTCGAACCCACAGATACGCAGTATTTT	CASSFPLVEPTDTQYF
NA	TRBV30	TRBD2	TRBJ2-3	TGTGCCTGGAGTGTACGGGGTAGCGGGACTGGCTTCGGCACAGATACGCAGTATTTT	CAWSVRGSGTGFGTDTQYF
NA	TRBV5-1	NA	TRBJ2-2	TGCGCCAGCAGCTTGTCACGACTAGACCCCGGGGAGCTGTTTTTT	CASSLSRLDPGELFF
NA	TRBV11-1	TRBD2	TRBJ2-1	TGTGCCAGCAGCTGGGGGAGGGCCATCAATGAGCAGTTCTTC	CASSWGRAINEQFF
NA	TRBV4-1	NA	TRBJ1-3	TGCGCCAGCAGCCAAGATCGATTTTCAGCTGGAAACACCATATATTTT	CASSQDRFSAGNTIYF
NA	TRBV28	TRBD1	TRBJ2-7	TGTGCCAGCAGTCCGCCGGACAGGTCGTACGAGCAGTACTTC	CASSPPDRSYEQYF
NA	TRBV10-2	TRBD2	TRBJ2-3	TGCGCCAGCAGTGCGACCCCGGGGGGAGATACGCAGTATTTT	CASSATPGGDTQYF
once	TRBV6-5	NA	TRBJ1-5	TGTGCCAGCAGCCTCAGGGGAAGCAATCAGCCCCAGCATTTT	CASSLRGSNQPQHF
NA	TRBV29-1	TRBD2	TRBJ2-7	TGCAGCGTGAGGGGACTAGCGAACTCCTACGAGCAGTACTTC	CSVRGLANSYEQYF
NA	TRBV28	NA	TRBJ1-1	TGTGCCAGCAGAGCCGCAGGCCTCGGGAACACTGAAGCTTTCTTT	CASRAAGLGNTEAFF
once	TRBV30	NA	TRBJ2-7	TGTGCCTGGAGCCGAGATTTTGGCTCCTACGAGCAGTACTTC	CAWSRDFGSYEQYF
NA	TRBV10-2	NA	TRBJ1-1	TGCGCCAGCAGGGACAGTGGGGTCACTGAAGCTTTCTTT	CASRDSGVTEAFF
NA	TRBV6-7	TRBD1	TRBJ2-1	TGTGCCAGCAGTTACCGGGACAGCTCCTACAATGAGCAGTTCTTC	CASSYRDSSYNEQFF
NA	TRBV28	NA	TRBJ2-6	TGTGCCACCGTGGGGGTTTTTGGGGCCAACGTCCTGACTTTC	CATVGVFGANVLTF
NA	TRBV5-1	NA	TRBJ1-1	TGCGCCAGCAGCTTGGAGGGGTTACCGGTCGAAGCTTTCTTT	CASSLEGLPVEAFF
NA	TRBV6-1	TRBD1	TRBJ2-5	TGTGCCAGCAGTGCGTCCCGGGACAGGGTTGGGACCCAGTACTTC	CASSASRDRVGTQYF